The entry below describes one T cell receptor beta chain. Its target is not known. These data are taken from a study of shared clonotypes between healthy human individuals. Points from the study as a whole: Between four donors, naive CD4 clonotypes were shared at a level of around 5.1%. Naive subsets generally had larger estimated richness than memory subsets. Sequencing depth was a factor that was expected to affect clonotype sharing among donors.

The CDR3 runs 15 residues. Germline CDR1 and CDR2: SGHNT and YYREEE (reference sequence). V dropped 4 bases and J dropped 2; count of bases not matched to a gene: 7. Deep level was the assay's run setting. TCRdb's table, derived via immunoSEQ multiplex PCR, lists solely in-frame clones and lacks some. The table records over a million clones, approximately 80% of them present only once. The chain uses TRBV5-4 and TRBJ2-5; 8 nucleotides agree with TRBD1. The sequence came from a man aged 18 to 29 in good health. Some clones in this sample may be carry-over from other donors' samples. The sequencing input was memory CD4+ T cells from PBMCs. Subset defined: CD45RA-negative fraction. CDR3: CASSPQGARQETQYF. The CDR3 DNA reads as TGTGCCAGCAGCCCCCAGGGGGCGCGGCAAGAGACCCAGTACTTC.